Below are 22 T cell receptor beta chains sequenced from a single sample in a study of T cell clusters in autoimmune cytopenias. TRB amplification used 250 ng of peripheral blood genomic DNA. One tube held mixed TRB-A and TRB-B primer pools for touch-down PCR. TCRdb re-called the multiplex PCR reads; every CDR3 protein appears as one record, without DNA. The listing records about 4,200 distinct CDR3 sequences. These data were also filed under a second study, of T cell repertoires in aging, cancer and after chemotherapy.

Input material: peripheral blood. These receptors originate from a human donor in good health.

V is TRBV12-3 or TRBV12-4 and J is TRBJ1-2. The CDR3 spans 13 residues. The CDR3 loop is CASSLMGDYGYTF.

This clonotype registers medium-sized by frequency. This chain connects TRBV5-1 to TRBJ2-7; lacking DNA, the TRBD1 call made by TCRdb goes unchecked. Germline assignment: CDR1 SGHRS and CDR2 YFSETQ. The CDR3 extends over 16 amino acids. Here the CDR3 reads CASSLVSGRSSYEQYF.

In terms of frequency, this clonotype is medium-sized. V gene TRBV6-1 combines with J gene TRBJ1-1; the D gene TCRdb calls, TRBD1, cannot be checked with no DNA. There are 15 residues in the CDR3. Germline CDR1 reads MNHNS; CDR2 reads SASEGT. The CDR3 sequence is CASSELGTKSTEAFF.

V is TRBV11-2 and J is TRBJ1-3; TCRdb's assignment of TRBD1 cannot be checked, as there is no DNA. CDR1 is SGHAT, CDR2 FQNNGV, per germline. CDR3 length equals 17 residues. This chain's CDR3 is CASSLRRDTLSGNTIYF. The whole variable domain, remainder taken from reference TRBV11-2 and TRBJ1-3, is EAGVAQSPRYKIIEKRQSVAFWCNPISGHATLYWYQQILGQGPKLLIQFQNNGVVDDSQLPKDRFSAERLKGVDSTLKIQPAKLEDSAVYLCASSLRRDTLSGNTIYFGEGSWLTVV.

This CDR3 is CASRIPQGAGGTEAFF. The rearrangement links TRBV6-5 to TRBJ1-1; TCRdb's D call, TRBD1, is unchecked because there is no DNA. Germline CDR1 and CDR2: MNHEY and SVGAGI. This CDR3 has 16 amino acids.

The chain recombines TRBV20-1 with TRBJ1-5. Germline CDR1 DFQATT, CDR2 SNEGSKA (reference sequence). The CDR3 has 13 residues. The CDR3 reads CSASLTSNQPQHF.

This chain uses TRBV7-3 with TRBJ2-5. The germline V gene has CDR1 SGHTA and CDR2 FQGTGA. The CDR3 contains 14 residues. The CDR3: CASSPLGYQETQYF.

The chain carries TRBV11-2 and TRBJ2-2; TCRdb's D gene call, TRBD2, goes unchecked for lack of DNA. Germline V gene data show CDR1 as SGHAT and CDR2 as FQNNGV. The CDR3 contains 17 residues. CDR3 residues: CASNKGASGGADGELFF.

By frequency, this clonotype registers medium-sized. The CDR3: CASGDRGNNSPLHF. This chain uses TRBV12-3 or TRBV12-4 with TRBJ1-6; lacking DNA, the TRBD1 call made by TCRdb goes unchecked. The CDR3 consists of 14 residues.

According to its frequency, this clonotype is medium-sized (0.01 to 0.1%). The chain recombines TRBV19 with TRBJ1-6. CDR1 and CDR2 (germline): LNHDA, SQIVND (reference sequence). This CDR3 comprises 15 residues. The CDR3 protein is CASTQITGDNSPLHF.

By frequency, this clonotype registers medium-sized. The chain links TRBV7-6 to TRBJ1-2. In germline, CDR1 is SGHVS, CDR2 FNYEAQ. This CDR3 has 13 amino acids. The CDR3 loop reads CASSPHERFGYTF.

The V and J genes are TRBV5-1 and TRBJ2-3. Germline CDR1 is SGHRS and CDR2 is YFSETQ. This CDR3 spans 15 amino acids. The CDR3 is CASSLGAGLTDTQYF.

The rearrangement joins TRBV6-2 or TRBV6-3 to TRBJ1-1; TCRdb proposes TRBD1, but this gene call is untestable without DNA. CDR1 and CDR2 from the germline V gene are MNHEY and SVGEGT. The CDR3 runs to 15 residues. The CDR3 loop reads CASSDRQGGVTEAFF.

The chain uses TRBV20-1 and TRBJ2-7; TCRdb proposes TRBD2, but this gene call is untestable without DNA. Per the germline V gene, CDR1 is DFQATT and CDR2 is SNEGSKA (reference sequence). This CDR3 spans 13 amino acids. CDR3: CSASGTLSYEQYF.

This clonotype is identified as medium-sized (0.01 to 0.1%) from frequency. V is TRBV5-5 and J is TRBJ2-7. CDR1 SGHKS and CDR2 YYEKEE come from the germline V gene (reference sequence). The CDR3 runs 12 residues. CDR3 in amino acids: CASSPELYEQYF. Looking up the rest from reference TRBV5-5 and TRBJ2-7 gives the full variable domain: DAGVTQSPTHLIKTRGQQVTLRCSPISGHKSVSWYQQVLGQGPQFIFQYYEKEERGRGNFPDRFSARQFPNYSSELNVNALLLGDSALYLCASSPELYEQYFGPGTRLTVT.

This clonotype registers medium-sized (0.01 to 0.1%) by frequency. The chain carries TRBV6-1 and TRBJ1-1; TCRdb designates TRBD1, a call that cannot be tested without DNA. There are 12 residues in the CDR3. Germline V gene data show CDR1 as MNHNS and CDR2 as SASEGT. The CDR3 protein is CASEGQNTEAFF.

According to its frequency, this clonotype is medium-sized. The rearrangement links TRBV5-4 to TRBJ2-3; the D gene TCRdb calls, TRBD1, cannot be checked with no DNA. The V gene's germline CDR1 is SGHNT and CDR2 YYREEE (reference sequence). This CDR3 is 15 amino acids long. CDR3 loop: CASSLGRPGADTQYF.

This sequence joins TRBV6-2 or TRBV6-3 and TRBJ1-5; lacking DNA, the TRBD1 call made by TCRdb goes unchecked. The CDR3 length is 14 residues. CDR1 and CDR2 (germline): MNHEY, SVGEGT. CDR3 sequence reads: CASIEQGRGQPQHF.

In terms of frequency, this clonotype is medium-sized (0.01 to 0.1%). V usage is TRBV27 and J usage is TRBJ1-2; TCRdb's D gene call, TRBD1, goes unchecked for lack of DNA. The germline V gene has CDR1 MNHEY and CDR2 SMNVEV (reference sequence). The CDR3 is 14 amino acids. The CDR3 protein is CASSLEPQGNGYTF.

By frequency, this clonotype is medium-sized (0.01 to 0.1%). The chain joins TRBV6-1 to TRBJ1-2; TCRdb outputs TRBD1, but without DNA this stays unchecked. This CDR3 region has 16 residues. Germline lookup yields CDR1 MNHNS and CDR2 SASEGT. This CDR3 reads CASSEGTGNYVYGYTF.

The chain uses TRBV10-2 and TRBJ1-5; TCRdb names TRBD1, which stays unverified in the absence of DNA. Looked up from germline, CDR1 is WSHSY and CDR2 is SAAADI. The CDR3 sequence is 13 residues long. CDR3 sequence reads: CASSGTGAQPQHF.

This chain uses TRBV28 with TRBJ2-1. The V gene's germline CDR1 is MDHEN and CDR2 SYDVKM. CDR3 length: 14 amino acids. The CDR3 is CASTTASSYNEQFF.